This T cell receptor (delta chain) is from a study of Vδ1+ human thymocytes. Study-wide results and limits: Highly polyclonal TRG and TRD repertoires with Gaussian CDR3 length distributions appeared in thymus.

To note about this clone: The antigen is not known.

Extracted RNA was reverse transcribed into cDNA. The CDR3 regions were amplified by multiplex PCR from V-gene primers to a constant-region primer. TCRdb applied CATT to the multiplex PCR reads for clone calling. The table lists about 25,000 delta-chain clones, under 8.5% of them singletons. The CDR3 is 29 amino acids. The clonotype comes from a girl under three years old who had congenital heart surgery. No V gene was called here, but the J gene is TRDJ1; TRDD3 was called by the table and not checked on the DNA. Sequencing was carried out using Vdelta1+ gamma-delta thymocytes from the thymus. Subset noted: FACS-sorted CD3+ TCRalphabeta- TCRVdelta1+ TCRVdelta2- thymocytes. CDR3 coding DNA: TGTGCTCTTGGGGGACAGGTTGGCCTACTCCGAGAGGTTTCTCAGTACTGGGGGATATCCGCCGGTAGCACCGATAAACTCATCTTT. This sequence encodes CALGGQVGLLREVSQYWGISAGSTDKLIF.